These 10 T cell receptor beta chains were all obtained from the same sample, sequenced in a study of blood T cell repertoires in COVID-19. The protocol was immunoSEQ multiplex PCR, while the TCRdb copy is restricted to in-frame clones and leaves out a portion. The sample includes around 400,000 clones, about 88% of them seen just once. Material: PBMCs or T cells enriched from blood (not recorded which). All receptors derive from a woman aged 18-29 years who had been exposed to COVID-19.

This clone showed up just once. This chain connects TRBV19 to TRBJ2-1; perhaps TRBD2 as D (6 bases). Trimming pared 0 bases from V and 6 bases from J, leaving 15 bases between. The CDR3 is 16 amino acids. From germline, CDR1 is LNHDA and CDR2 SQIVND (reference sequence). In DNA form, the CDR3 reads TGTGCCAGTAGTATAGATCGCGGGACTTACGCCAATGAGCAGTTCTTC. Its translation is CASSIDRGTYANEQFF.

The rearrangement joins TRBV27 to TRBJ1-6, with D hard to call. Germline V gene lookup returns CDR1 MNHEY and CDR2 SMNVEV (reference sequence). There are 18 residues in the CDR3. The V end lost 2 bases, the J end lost 0 bases, and 14 bases lay between the germline ends. Written as DNA, the CDR3 is TGTGCCAGCAGTTTAGACCCTCGGAGGGTCTCCTATAATTCACCCCTCCACTTT. As protein: CASSLDPRRVSYNSPLHF.

CDR3 DNA sequence: TGTGCCAGCAGCCAAAGCAGCGAGGGAGGCACTGAGCAGTTCTTC. Amino acid sequence: CASSQSSEGGTEQFF. The J gene is TRBJ2-1, the V gene TRBV4-2, with a weak D call TRBD2 (6 bases). V was clipped by 2 bases and J by 9 bases, with 17 bases between them. Germline values: CDR1 LGHNA, CDR2 YNFKEQ. This CDR3 contains 15 residues.

This chain uses TRBV3-1 (or the pseudogene TRBV3-2) with TRBJ2-7; no reliable D call. Per the germline V gene, CDR1 is LGHDT and CDR2 is YNNKEL (reference sequence). CDR3 length: 11 amino acids. The V and J ends lost 2 bases and 5 bases respectively, with 4 bases between them. The CDR3 DNA sequence: TGTGCCAGCAGCCAATCTAACGAGCAGTACTTC. Amino acid sequence: CASSQSNEQYF.

The chain joins TRBV6-1 to TRBJ1-1; the D is unclear. CDR3 size: 15 residues. The germline gives CDR1 MNHNS, CDR2 SASEGT. V dropped 1 base and J dropped 1 base, with 10 bases sitting between them. The CDR3 reads CASSEGEVTNTEAFF. The CDR3 coding sequence is TGTGCCAGCAGTGAAGGGGAGGTAACGAACACTGAAGCTTTCTTT.

The gene calls are TRBV29-1 and TRBJ2-7; TRBD2 matches 9 bases. The CDR3 has 15 residues. The J segment lost 3 bases and the V segment lost 6 bases, leaving 12 bases of the junction unmatched. Germline V lookup: CDR1 SQVTM, CDR2 ANQGSEA. CDR3 coding DNA: TGCAGCGTCACGCCCAGACTAGCGGAACACTACGAGCAGTACTTC. Encoded protein: CSVTPRLAEHYEQYF.

V and J are TRBV11-1 and TRBJ2-1, with 10 bases matching TRBD2. Per germline, CDR1 SGHAT and CDR2 FQDESV (reference sequence). V lost 5 bases to trimming and J lost 6 bases; unmatched junction nucleotides: 10. The CDR3 consists of 16 residues. The CDR3 spells CASSPFPGLATNEQFF. In DNA, the CDR3 is TGTGCCAGCAGCCCTTTCCCGGGACTAGCGACCAATGAGCAGTTCTTC. Full variable domain (remainder filled in from reference TRBV11-1 and TRBJ2-1): EAEVAQSPRYKITEKSQAVAFWCDPISGHATLYWYRQILGQGPELLVQFQDESVVDDSQLPKDRFSAERLKGVDSTLKIQPAELGDSAMYLCASSPFPGLATNEQFFGPGTRLTVL.

V is TRBV5-1 and J is TRBJ1-3, with D perhaps matching TRBD1 (5 bases). The germline V gene has CDR1 SGHRS and CDR2 YFSETQ. Deletions cut 0 bases from V and 4 bases from J, with 11 bases between. CDR3 length equals 15 residues. The CDR3 DNA reads as TGCGCCAGCAGCTTGGGAGCGGGGGTCGGAAACACCATATATTTT. Its protein is CASSLGAGVGNTIYF.

This chain joins TRBV7-8 and TRBJ1-2; TRBD1 aligns across 7 bases. V shed 5 bases, J shed 4 bases, and the junction held 13 bases outside the gene matches. Germline V gene sequence: CDR1 SGHVS, CDR2 FQNEAQ. This CDR3 has 16 residues. The CDR3 loop reads CASSTLTGSKGYGYTF. In DNA form, the CDR3 reads TGTGCCAGCAGCACCTTGACAGGGTCGAAGGGCTATGGCTACACCTTC.

The chain combines TRBV7-8 with TRBJ1-1, with 8 bases aligning to TRBD1. Germline V gives CDR1 SGHVS, CDR2 FQNEAQ. The CDR3 has 15 amino acids. Trimming at V came to 1 base and at J to 2 bases, leaving 3 bases not matched to a gene. The CDR3 loop is CASSLGTGINTEAFF. The CDR3 DNA sequence: TGTGCCAGCAGCTTAGGGACAGGGATTAACACTGAAGCTTTCTTT. Full variable domain (outside the CDR3, taken from reference TRBV7-8 and TRBJ1-1): GAGVSQSPRYKVAKRGQDVALRCDPISGHVSLFWYQQALGQGPEFLTYFQNEAQLDKSGLPSDRFFAERPEGSVSTLKIQRTQQEDSAVYLCASSLGTGINTEAFFGQGTRLTVV.